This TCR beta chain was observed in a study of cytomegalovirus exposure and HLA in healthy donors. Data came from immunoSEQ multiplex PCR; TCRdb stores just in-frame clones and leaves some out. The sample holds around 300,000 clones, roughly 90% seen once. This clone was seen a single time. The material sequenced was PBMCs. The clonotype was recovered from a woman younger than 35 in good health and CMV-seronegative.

The CDR3 nucleotides read TGCGCCAGCAACATTAGGACTAGCGGAAACAATGAGCAGTTCTTC. It codes for CASNIRTSGNNEQFF. The rearrangement links TRBV5-1 to TRBJ2-1; 10 nucleotides agree with TRBD2. Per germline, CDR1 SGHRS and CDR2 YFSETQ. There are 15 residues in the CDR3. V dropped 6 bases and J dropped 5; count of bases not matched to a gene: 8. Based on the CDR3 plus reference TRBV5-1 and TRBJ2-1, the full variable domain is KAGVTQTPRYLIKTRGQQVTLSCSPISGHRSVSWYQQTPGQGLQFLFEYFSETQRNKGNFPGRFSGRQFSNSRSEMNVSTLELGDSALYLCASNIRTSGNNEQFFGPGTRLTVL.